This TCR beta chain was captured in a study of PD-L1 blockade in urothelial cancer. Study-wide context: There were a median of approximately 150,000 T cells in blood samples.

This clone was seen just once. Indicated time point: peripheral blood 6 weeks after treatment start. Patients' urothelial carcinoma was locally advanced or metastatic. CDR3 length: 14 residues. The trim removed 5 bases at V and 3 bases at J, leaving 6 bases unmatched. Germline CDR1 is SGHVS and CDR2 is FNYEAQ. The table came from immunoSEQ multiplex PCR; TCRdb's copy has only in-frame clones and leaves some out. The sample has under 85,000 clones, around 90% seen once. The chain employs TRBV7-6 and TRBJ2-7; TRBD1 matches at 8 bases. The TCR originated in a woman aged 80 or over with urothelial cancer. Sequencing used PBMCs, obtained around atezolizumab (anti-PD-L1) treatment. The CDR3 is CASSRDRTSYEQYF. CDR3 DNA sequence: TGTGCCAGCAGCAGGGACAGGACCAGCTACGAGCAGTACTTC. Full variable domain (remainder filled in from reference TRBV7-6 and TRBJ2-7): GAGVSQSPRYKVTKRGQDVALRCDPISGHVSLYWYRQALGQGPEFLTYFNYEAQQDKSGLPNDRFSAERPEGSISTLTIQRTEQRDSAMYRCASSRDRTSYEQYFGPGTRLTVT.